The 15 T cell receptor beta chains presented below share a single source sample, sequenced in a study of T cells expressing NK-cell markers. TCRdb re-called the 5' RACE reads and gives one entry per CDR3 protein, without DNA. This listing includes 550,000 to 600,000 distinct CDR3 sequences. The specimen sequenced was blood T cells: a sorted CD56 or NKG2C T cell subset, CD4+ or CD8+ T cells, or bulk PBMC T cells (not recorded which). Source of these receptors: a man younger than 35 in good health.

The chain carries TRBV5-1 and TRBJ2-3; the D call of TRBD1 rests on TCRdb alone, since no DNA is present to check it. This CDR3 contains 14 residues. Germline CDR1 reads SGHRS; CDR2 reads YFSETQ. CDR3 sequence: CASSRPGTTDTQYF.

CDR3 sequence: CASSYAGKLFF. The rearrangement uses TRBV6-5 and TRBJ1-4. Per germline, CDR1 MNHEY and CDR2 SVGAGI. This CDR3 has 11 residues.

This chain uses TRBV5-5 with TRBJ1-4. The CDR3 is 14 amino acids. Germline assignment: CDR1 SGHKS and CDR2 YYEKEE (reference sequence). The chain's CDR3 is CASSDRFWGEKLFF.

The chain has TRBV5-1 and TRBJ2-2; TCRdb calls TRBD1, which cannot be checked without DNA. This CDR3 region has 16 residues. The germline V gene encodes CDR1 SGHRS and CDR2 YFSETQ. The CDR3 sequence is CASSIRTDSNTGELFF.

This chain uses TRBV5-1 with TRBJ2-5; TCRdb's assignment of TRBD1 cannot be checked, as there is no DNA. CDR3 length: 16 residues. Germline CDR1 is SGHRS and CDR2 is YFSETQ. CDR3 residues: CASSLTGGGLVETQYF.

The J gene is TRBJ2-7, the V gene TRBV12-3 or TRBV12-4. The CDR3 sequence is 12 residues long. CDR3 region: CASSLGWSEQYF.

The CDR3 reads CASSLANANSGNTIYF. The chain joins TRBV12-3 or TRBV12-4 to TRBJ1-3. The length of the CDR3 is 16 residues.

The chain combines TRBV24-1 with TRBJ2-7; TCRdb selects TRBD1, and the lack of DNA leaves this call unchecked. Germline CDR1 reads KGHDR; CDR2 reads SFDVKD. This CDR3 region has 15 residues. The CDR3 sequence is CATSDPRTEAYEQYF.

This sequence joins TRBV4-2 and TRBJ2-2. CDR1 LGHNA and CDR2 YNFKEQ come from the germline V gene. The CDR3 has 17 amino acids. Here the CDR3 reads CASSQADRTANTGELFF.

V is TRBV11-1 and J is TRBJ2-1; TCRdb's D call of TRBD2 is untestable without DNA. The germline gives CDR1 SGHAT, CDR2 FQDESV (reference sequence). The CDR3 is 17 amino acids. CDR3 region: CASSLSYGEGLKDEQFF. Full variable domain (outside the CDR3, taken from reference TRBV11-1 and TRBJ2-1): EAEVAQSPRYKITEKSQAVAFWCDPISGHATLYWYRQILGQGPELLVQFQDESVVDDSQLPKDRFSAERLKGVDSTLKIQPAELGDSAMYLCASSLSYGEGLKDEQFFGPGTRLTVL.

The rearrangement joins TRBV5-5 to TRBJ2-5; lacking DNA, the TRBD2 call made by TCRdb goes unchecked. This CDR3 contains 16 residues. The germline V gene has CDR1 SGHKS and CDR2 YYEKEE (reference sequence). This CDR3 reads CASSLPGLAVQETQYF.

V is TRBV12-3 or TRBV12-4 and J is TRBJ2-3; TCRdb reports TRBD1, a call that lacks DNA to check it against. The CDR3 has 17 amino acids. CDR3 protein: CASTRQGKVVRTDTQYF.

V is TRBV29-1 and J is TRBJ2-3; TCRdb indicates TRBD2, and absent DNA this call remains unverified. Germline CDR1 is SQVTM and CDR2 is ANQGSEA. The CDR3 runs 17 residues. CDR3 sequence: CSVLKISSGSFTDTQYF.

Here the CDR3 reads CASSNRGTGATNTGELFF. The V gene is TRBV11-2, the J gene TRBJ2-2; TCRdb proposes TRBD1, but this gene call is untestable without DNA. CDR3 length: 18 residues. Germline-derived CDR1 and CDR2 are SGHAT and FQNNGV.

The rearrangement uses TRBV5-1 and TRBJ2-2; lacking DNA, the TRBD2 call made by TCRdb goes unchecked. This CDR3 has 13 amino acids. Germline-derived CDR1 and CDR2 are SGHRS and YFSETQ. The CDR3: CASGLGGPGELFF. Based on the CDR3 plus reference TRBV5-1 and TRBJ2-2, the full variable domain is KAGVTQTPRYLIKTRGQQVTLSCSPISGHRSVSWYQQTPGQGLQFLFEYFSETQRNKGNFPGRFSGRQFSNSRSEMNVSTLELGDSALYLCASGLGGPGELFFGEGSRLTVL.